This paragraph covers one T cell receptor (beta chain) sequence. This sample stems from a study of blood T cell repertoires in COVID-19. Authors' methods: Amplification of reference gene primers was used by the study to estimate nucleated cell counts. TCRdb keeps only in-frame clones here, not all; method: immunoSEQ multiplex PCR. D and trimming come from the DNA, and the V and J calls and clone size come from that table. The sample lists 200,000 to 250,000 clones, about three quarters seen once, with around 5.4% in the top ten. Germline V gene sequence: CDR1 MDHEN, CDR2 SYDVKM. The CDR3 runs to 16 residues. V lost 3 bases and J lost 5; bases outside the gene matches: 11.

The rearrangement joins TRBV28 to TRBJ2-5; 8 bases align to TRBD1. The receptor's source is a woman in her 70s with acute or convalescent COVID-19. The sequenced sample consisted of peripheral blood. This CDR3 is CASSLIGQGVGETQYF. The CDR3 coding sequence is TGTGCCAGCAGTTTGATAGGACAGGGAGTAGGGGAGACCCAGTACTTC.